These 10 T cell receptor beta chains were all obtained from the same sample, sequenced in a study of shared clonotypes between healthy human individuals. Clones were sequenced by immunoSEQ multiplex PCR, and TCRdb holds only the in-frame ones, with some missing. The sample carries roughly 890,000 clones, 92% recorded once. Terminally differentiated effector memory CD45RA+ cells were left out of the naive CD8 fraction, which was CD45RO-negative and positively selected for CCR7. Sequencing input: naive CD8+ T cells sorted from blood. Source of these receptors: a man between 25 and 39 years old in good health.

The chain combines TRBV7-9 with TRBJ2-7, with TRBD2 matching over 11 bases. The CDR3 loop spans 16 amino acids. The V segment lost 3 bases and the J segment 4 bases; nucleotides outside the gene matches: 8. From germline, CDR1 is SEHNR and CDR2 FQNEAQ (reference sequence). The CDR3 sequence is CASSFPLAGGLYEQYF. The CDR3 region has the DNA TGTGCCAGCAGCTTTCCGTTAGCGGGAGGGTTATACGAGCAGTACTTC.

The J gene is TRBJ1-3, the V gene TRBV6-5, with D unclear. Trimming shortened V by 6 bases and J by 0 bases, and 12 bases separated the two germline ends. Germline V lookup: CDR1 MNHEY, CDR2 SVGAGI. The CDR3 extends over 15 amino acids. The DNA for the CDR3 is TGTGCCAGCAGCCACTCTCCAGGCTCTGGAAACACCATATATTTT. Its translation is CASSHSPGSGNTIYF.

Comment on this clone: In the same sample, other DNA sequences code for this CDR3. This chain joins TRBV9 and TRBJ2-7, with D perhaps assigned TRBD1 or TRBD2 (5 bases each). In germline, CDR1 is SGDLS, CDR2 YYNGEE. With 0 bases removed from V and 2 bases from J, the gap between germline ends came to 12 bases. The CDR3 sequence is 15 residues long. In nucleotides, the CDR3 is TGTGCCAGCAGCGTAGCGGGGACCGGAGCCTACGAGCAGTACTTC. The encoded protein is CASSVAGTGAYEQYF.

V gene TRBV6-1 combines with J gene TRBJ2-7; D may be TRBD1 (6 bases). CDR3 length: 17 residues. The germline gives CDR1 MNHNS, CDR2 SASEGT. V dropped 0 bases and J dropped 3 bases, with 18 bases sitting between them. CDR3: CASSEATIGGSVYEQYF. The CDR3 bases are TGTGCCAGCAGTGAAGCGACGATAGGGGGTTCGGTCTACGAGCAGTACTTC.

This clone was recorded once. The chain recombines TRBV13 with TRBJ2-7; 7 bases fit TRBD2. The V segment lost 0 bases and the J segment 5 bases; nucleotides outside the gene matches: 7. The CDR3 loop spans 15 amino acids. Germline V CDR1 and CDR2: PRHDT, FYEKMQ (reference sequence). This CDR3 reads CASSLGASGPDEQYF. CDR3 nucleotides: TGTGCCAGCAGCTTAGGGGCTAGCGGTCCAGACGAGCAGTACTTC.

The chain links TRBV6-5 to TRBJ2-2, with no clear D. The CDR3 sequence is 11 residues long. Germline V lookup: CDR1 MNHEY, CDR2 SVGAGI. V was trimmed by 9 bases and J by 6 bases, leaving 8 bases between them. The CDR3 is CASAGSGELFF. For the CDR3, the DNA is TGTGCCAGTGCTGGTTCCGGGGAGCTGTTTTTT.

V and J are TRBV7-6 and TRBJ2-1; 8 bases fit TRBD2. The length of the CDR3 is 18 residues. Unmatched junction bases numbered 15, after V lost 8 bases and J lost 0 bases. Germline V gene lookup returns CDR1 SGHVS and CDR2 FNYEAQ. Here the CDR3 reads CASGGLLADPRSYNEQFF. DNA of the CDR3: TGTGCCAGCGGGGGGCTACTAGCGGACCCTCGCTCCTACAATGAGCAGTTCTTC.

The chain combines TRBV6-1 with TRBJ2-3, with D possibly matching TRBD2 (5 bases). The CDR3 is 14 residues long. The germline V gene has CDR1 MNHNS and CDR2 SASEGT. Trimming pared 1 base from V and 6 bases from J, leaving 11 bases between. The CDR3 DNA follows: TGTGCCAGCAGTGAAGGAGGACTGTTGGATACGCAGTATTTT. Translated, it gives CASSEGGLLDTQYF.

The chain carries TRBV11-2 and TRBJ2-5; a possible D gene is TRBD1 (5 bases). This CDR3 is built from 11 residues. Germline V lookup: CDR1 SGHAT, CDR2 FQNNGV. Trimming took 5 bases from V and 7 from J, leaving 8 bases between them. As DNA, the CDR3 is TGTGCCAGCAGCCCAGGGTTGACCCAGTACTTC. Translated: CASSPGLTQYF.

The rearrangement joins TRBV27 to TRBJ2-5; a possible D gene is TRBD2 (6 bases). The germline V gene has CDR1 MNHEY and CDR2 SMNVEV (reference sequence). With 2 bases removed from V and 5 bases from J, the gap between germline ends came to 15 bases. There are 15 residues in the CDR3. CDR3 sequence: CASSLGGAAYETQYF. Here the CDR3 DNA reads TGTGCCAGCAGTTTAGGAGGGGCAGCGTACGAGACCCAGTACTTC.